The clone carrying this T cell receptor beta chain appeared a few times. Its cognate antigen is unknown. This sample was taken from a study of blood T cells in healthy people across ages. Then a second PCR, running roughly 6 to 12 cycles, was carried out with a sample-barcoded 5' primer and a J-beta primer mix. One entry per CDR3 protein, called by TCRdb with MiXCR from the 5' RACE reads. The sample has roughly 1,500,000 distinct CDR3 sequences; about 31% are singletons. Trimming pared 4 bases from V and 7 bases from J, leaving 10 bases between. This CDR3 region has 12 residues. From germline, CDR1 is GTSNPN and CDR2 SVGIG (reference sequence). Each donor supplied around 9.6 milliliters of peripheral blood. Notes on the study in general: TCR beta diversity per million T cells fell roughly linearly with age.

The chain combines TRBV30 with TRBJ2-2; a possible D gene is TRBD1 (6 bases). This sequence was found in a woman aged 25 to 39 in good health. Sample: blood. The CDR3 spells CAWIRGGGELFF. Written as DNA, the CDR3 is TGTGCCTGGATCAGGGGCGGCGGGGAGCTGTTTTTT.